Shown below are 3 T cell receptor beta chains from a single sample sequenced in a study of T cells in localized non-small cell lung cancer. Measured with immunoSEQ multiplex PCR; TCRdb has only the in-frame clones, and not every one. Of roughly 38,000 clones in the sample, about 88% were seen once. Sample: peripheral blood, taken before any cancer treatment. The receptors come from a woman aged 18-55 years with stage III lung adenocarcinoma.

The V call is TRBV6-5, the J call TRBJ2-1, with D possibly TRBD2 on 5 matching bases. This CDR3 has 13 residues. Germline CDR1 is MNHEY and CDR2 is SVGAGI. Trimming took off 7 bases at V and 7 bases at J, with 14 bases between the two ends. CDR3 residues: CASTRGSANEQFF. The CDR3, as DNA: TGTGCCAGCACCCGCGGGTCCGCGAATGAGCAGTTCTTC.

The chain recombines TRBV5-1 with TRBJ1-5, with D perhaps matching TRBD1 (5 bases). Trimming removed 0 bases at V and 5 bases at J, with 15 bases between. The germline V gene has CDR1 SGHRS and CDR2 YFSETQ. The CDR3 is made up of 16 amino acids. CDR3 residues: CASSLVPLGGDQPQHF. In DNA, the CDR3 is TGCGCCAGCAGCTTGGTTCCTTTAGGAGGGGATCAGCCCCAGCATTTT.

The chain recombines TRBV7-3 with TRBJ1-1; the match to TRBD1 covers 7 bases. The CDR3 length is 13 residues. CDR1 SGHTA and CDR2 FQGTGA come from the germline V gene. The V gene end was trimmed by 5 bases and the J gene end by 4 bases; junction bases not matched to a gene: 4. The CDR3: CASSPGTATEAFF. CDR3 nucleotide sequence: TGTGCCAGCAGCCCCGGGACAGCCACTGAAGCTTTCTTT.